The 3 T cell receptor beta chains below come from one sample, sequenced in a study of PD-L1 blockade in urothelial cancer. Only in-frame clones appear in the TCRdb table, and some are missing; sequencing was by immunoSEQ multiplex PCR. The profile shows under 35,000 clones, about 87% of them singletons. The material sequenced was PBMCs, taken around atezolizumab (anti-PD-L1) treatment. These receptors originate from a man aged 45-60 years with urothelial cancer.

This chain uses TRBV30 with TRBJ2-2, with TRBD2 matching over 9 bases. The V and J ends lost 0 bases and 5 bases, in that order; junction bases with no gene match: 1. Germline V lookup: CDR1 GTSNPN, CDR2 SVGIG (reference sequence). The CDR3 is 14 amino acids. CDR3 DNA: TGTGCCTGGAGTGTCCTAGCGGGGACCGGGGAGCTGTTTTTT. Protein product: CAWSVLAGTGELFF. Drawing the rest from reference TRBV30 and TRBJ2-2, the complete variable domain is SQTIHQWPATLVQPVGSPLSLECTVEGTSNPNLYWYRQAAGRGLQLLFYSVGIGQISSEVPQNLSASRPQDRQFILSSKKLLLSDSGFYLCAWSVLAGTGELFFGEGSRLTVL.

The chain links TRBV12-5 to TRBJ2-5; D may be TRBD2 (6 bases). CDR3 length: 15 amino acids. Trimming removed 6 bases at V and 5 bases at J, with 19 bases between. Germline-derived CDR1 and CDR2 are LGHNT and FRNRAP. The CDR3 loop is CASGRGNSVGETQYF. In DNA form, the CDR3 reads TGTGCTAGTGGCCGGGGGAACTCCGTGGGGGAGACCCAGTACTTC. The entire variable domain, with the rest obtained from reference TRBV12-5 and TRBJ2-5, is as follows: DARVTQTPRHKVTEMGQEVTMRCQPILGHNTVFWYRQTMMQGLELLAYFRNRAPLDDSGMPKDRFSAEMPDATLATLKIQPSEPRDSAVYFCASGRGNSVGETQYFGPGTRLLVL.

Details on this clone: The junction departs from germline at one end; a sequencing error may be responsible. This chain joins TRBV28 and TRBJ2-1; TRBD1 aligns across 8 bases. Germline values: CDR1 MDHEN, CDR2 SYDVKM. The CDR3 is made up of 11 amino acids. CDR3 sequence reads: CASSADRGPIF. CDR3 coding DNA: TGTGCCAGCAGTGCCGACAGGGGACCAATCTTC.